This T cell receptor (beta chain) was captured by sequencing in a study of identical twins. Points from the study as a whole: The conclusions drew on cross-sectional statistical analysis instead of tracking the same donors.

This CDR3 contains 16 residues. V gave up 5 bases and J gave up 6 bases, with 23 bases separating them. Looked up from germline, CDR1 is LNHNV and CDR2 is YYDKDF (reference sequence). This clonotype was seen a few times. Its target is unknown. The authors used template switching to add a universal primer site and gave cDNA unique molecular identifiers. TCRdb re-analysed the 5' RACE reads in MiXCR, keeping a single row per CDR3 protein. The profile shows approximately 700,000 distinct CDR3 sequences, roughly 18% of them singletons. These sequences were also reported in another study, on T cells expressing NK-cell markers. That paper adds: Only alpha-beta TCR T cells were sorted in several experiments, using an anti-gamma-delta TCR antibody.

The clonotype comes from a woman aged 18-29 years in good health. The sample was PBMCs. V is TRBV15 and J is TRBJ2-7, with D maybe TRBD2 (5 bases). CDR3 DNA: TGTGCCACCAGCGGGGAGAAGGTAAAGGTGTCAGGCGAGCAGTACTTC. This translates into CATSGEKVKVSGEQYF. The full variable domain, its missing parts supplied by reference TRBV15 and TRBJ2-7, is DAMVIQNPRYQVTQFGKPVTLSCSQTLNHNVMYWYQQKSSQAPKLLFHYYDKDFNNEADTPDNFQSRRPNTSFCFLDIRSPGLGDTAMYLCATSGEKVKVSGEQYFGPGTRLTVT.